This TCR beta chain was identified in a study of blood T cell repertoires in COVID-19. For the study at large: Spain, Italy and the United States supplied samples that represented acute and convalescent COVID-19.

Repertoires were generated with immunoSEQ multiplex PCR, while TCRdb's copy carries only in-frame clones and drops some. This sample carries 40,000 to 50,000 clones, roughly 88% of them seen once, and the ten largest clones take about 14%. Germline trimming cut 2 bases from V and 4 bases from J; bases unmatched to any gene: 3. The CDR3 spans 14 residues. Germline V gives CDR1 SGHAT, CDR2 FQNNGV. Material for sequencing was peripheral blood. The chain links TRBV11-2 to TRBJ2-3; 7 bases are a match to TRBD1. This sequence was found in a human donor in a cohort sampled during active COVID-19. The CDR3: CASSLSQGPDTQYF. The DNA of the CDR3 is TGTGCCAGCAGCTTATCACAGGGGCCAGATACGCAGTATTTT.